The following is a TCR beta chain sequence with its context. V was clipped by 0 bases and J by 0 bases, with 8 bases between them. Per germline, CDR1 SGHRS and CDR2 YFSETQ. The CDR3 is 15 residues long. The data stem from a study of blood T cell repertoires in COVID-19. Across the whole study: Acute and convalescent COVID-19 specimens originated in the United States, Italy and Spain. Sample material is recorded as cDNA or gDNA derived from T cells, B-cell-depleted T cells, or PBMCs.

TCRdb keeps only in-frame clones here, not all; method: immunoSEQ multiplex PCR. The sample consists of 45,000 to 60,000 clones, 85% to 95% of them appearing once. The chain recombines TRBV5-1 with TRBJ2-3; TRBD2 might be the D (6 bases). Material: peripheral blood. This TCR was recovered from a man aged 45-60 years with acute or convalescent COVID-19. The CDR3 is CASSLEDYSTDTQYF. CDR3 coding DNA: TGCGCCAGCAGCTTGGAGGACTATAGCACAGATACGCAGTATTTT.